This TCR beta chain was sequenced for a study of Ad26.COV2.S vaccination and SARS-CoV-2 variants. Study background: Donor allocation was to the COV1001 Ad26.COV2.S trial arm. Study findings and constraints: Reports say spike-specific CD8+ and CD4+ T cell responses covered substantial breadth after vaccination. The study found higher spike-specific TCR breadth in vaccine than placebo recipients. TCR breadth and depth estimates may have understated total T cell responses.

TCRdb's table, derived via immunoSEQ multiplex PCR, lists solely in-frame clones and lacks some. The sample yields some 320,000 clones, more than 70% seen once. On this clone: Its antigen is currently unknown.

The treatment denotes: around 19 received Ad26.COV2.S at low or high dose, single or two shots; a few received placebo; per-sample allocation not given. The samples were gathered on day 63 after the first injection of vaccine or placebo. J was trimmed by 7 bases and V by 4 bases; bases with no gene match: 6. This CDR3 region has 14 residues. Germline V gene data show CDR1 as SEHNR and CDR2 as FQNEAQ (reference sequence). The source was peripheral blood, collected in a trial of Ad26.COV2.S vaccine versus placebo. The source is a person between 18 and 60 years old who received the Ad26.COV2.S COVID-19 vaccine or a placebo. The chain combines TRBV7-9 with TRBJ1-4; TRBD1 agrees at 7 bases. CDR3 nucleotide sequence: TGTGCCAGCAGCTCTCGACAGGGAGTTGAAAAACTGTTTTTT. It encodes CASSSRQGVEKLFF.